The sample holds many counts of the clone carrying this T cell receptor beta chain. Its antigen remains unidentified. These data come from a study of human T cells and chemical hapten exposure. Study-wide findings and caveats: Counts of TCRs above 1 in 1000 frequency stayed unchanged with DPC sensitization. Compared to controls, expanded TCRs made significantly more large clusters of similar CDR3s.

Each CDR3 protein is one row after TCRdb ran MiXCR on the RACE reads. The sample contains around 75,000 distinct CDR3 sequences, about 9.4% of which appear only once. Time point defined: patch test 2, 6 weeks after DPC sensitization. As for treatment: therapeutic diphenylcyclopropenone sensitization with weekly scalp DPC. This CDR3 comprises 12 residues. The V gene's germline CDR1 is SQVTM and CDR2 ANQGSEA. Trimming took 3 bases from V and 6 from J, leaving 9 bases between them. The V gene is TRBV29-1, the J gene TRBJ2-1; no firm D call. This material consisted of whole blood, taken in connection with sensitization to the hapten diphenylcyclopropenone (DPC). This clonotype was obtained from a woman aged 50 to 60 with alopecia areata. Some clones in this sample may be carry-over from other donors' samples. The CDR3 sequence: CSVDVMFNEQFF. The CDR3 coding sequence is TGCAGCGTTGACGTAATGTTCAATGAGCAGTTCTTC.